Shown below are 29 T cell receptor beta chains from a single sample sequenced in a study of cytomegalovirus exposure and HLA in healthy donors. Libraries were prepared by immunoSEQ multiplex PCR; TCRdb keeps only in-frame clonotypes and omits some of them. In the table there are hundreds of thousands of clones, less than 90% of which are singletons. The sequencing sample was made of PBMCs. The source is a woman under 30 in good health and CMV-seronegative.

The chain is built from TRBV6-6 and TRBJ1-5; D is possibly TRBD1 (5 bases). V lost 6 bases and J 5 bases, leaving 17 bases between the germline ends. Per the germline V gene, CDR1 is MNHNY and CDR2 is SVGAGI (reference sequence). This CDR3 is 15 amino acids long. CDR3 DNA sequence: TGTGCCAGCAGAGCGGGACCCCCTGGGGATCAGCCCCAGCATTTT. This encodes CASRAGPPGDQPQHF.

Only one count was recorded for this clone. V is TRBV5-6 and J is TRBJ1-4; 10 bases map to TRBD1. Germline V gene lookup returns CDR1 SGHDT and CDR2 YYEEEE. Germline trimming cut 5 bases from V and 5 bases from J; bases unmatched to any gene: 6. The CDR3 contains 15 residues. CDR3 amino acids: CASRLRGQGNEKLFF. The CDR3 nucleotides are TGTGCCAGCAGACTAAGGGGACAGGGGAATGAAAAACTGTTTTTT.

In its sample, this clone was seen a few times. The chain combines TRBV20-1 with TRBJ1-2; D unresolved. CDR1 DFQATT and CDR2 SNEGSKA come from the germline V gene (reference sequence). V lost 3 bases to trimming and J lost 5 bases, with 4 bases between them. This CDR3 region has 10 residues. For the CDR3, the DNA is TGCAGTGCTAGCGATTATGGCTACACCTTC. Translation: CSASDYGYTF.

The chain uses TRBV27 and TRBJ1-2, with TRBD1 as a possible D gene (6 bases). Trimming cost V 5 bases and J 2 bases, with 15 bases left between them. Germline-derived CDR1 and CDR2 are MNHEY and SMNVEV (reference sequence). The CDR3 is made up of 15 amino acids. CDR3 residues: CASSPSQGFNYGYTF. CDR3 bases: TGTGCCAGCAGTCCGTCACAGGGCTTCAACTATGGCTACACCTTC.

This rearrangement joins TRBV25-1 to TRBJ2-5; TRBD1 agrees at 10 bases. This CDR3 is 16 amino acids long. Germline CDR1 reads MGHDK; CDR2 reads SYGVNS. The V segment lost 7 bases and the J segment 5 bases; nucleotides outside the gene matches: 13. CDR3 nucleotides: TGTGCCAGCACTCCCGATGGGGGACAGGGGATTGAGACCCAGTACTTC. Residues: CASTPDGGQGIETQYF.

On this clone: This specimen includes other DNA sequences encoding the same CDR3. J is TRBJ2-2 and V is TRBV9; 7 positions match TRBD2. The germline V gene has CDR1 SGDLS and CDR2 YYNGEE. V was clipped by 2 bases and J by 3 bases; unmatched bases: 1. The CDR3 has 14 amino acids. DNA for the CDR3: TGTGCCAGCAGCGTGGGGGGGTACACCGGGGAGCTGTTTTTT. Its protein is CASSVGGYTGELFF.

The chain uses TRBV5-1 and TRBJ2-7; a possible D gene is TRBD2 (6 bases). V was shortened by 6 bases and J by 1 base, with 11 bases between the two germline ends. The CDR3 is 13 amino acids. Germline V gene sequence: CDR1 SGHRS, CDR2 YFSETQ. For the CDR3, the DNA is TGCGCCAGCACGAGGGAGGATTCCTACGAGCAGTACTTC. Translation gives CASTREDSYEQYF.

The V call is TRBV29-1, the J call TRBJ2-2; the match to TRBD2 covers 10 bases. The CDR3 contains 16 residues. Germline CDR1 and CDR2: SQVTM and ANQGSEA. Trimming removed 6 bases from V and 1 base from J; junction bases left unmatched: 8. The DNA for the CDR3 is TGCAGCGTCGCCGACCCTAGCGGGAGGAACACCGGGGAGCTGTTTTTT. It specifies CSVADPSGRNTGELFF.

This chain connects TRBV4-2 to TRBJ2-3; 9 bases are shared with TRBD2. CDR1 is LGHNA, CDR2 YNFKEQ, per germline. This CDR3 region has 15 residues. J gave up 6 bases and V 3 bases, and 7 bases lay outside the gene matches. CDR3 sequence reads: CASSHNPTSGDTQYF. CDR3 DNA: TGTGCCAGCAGCCACAACCCCACTAGCGGGGATACGCAGTATTTT.

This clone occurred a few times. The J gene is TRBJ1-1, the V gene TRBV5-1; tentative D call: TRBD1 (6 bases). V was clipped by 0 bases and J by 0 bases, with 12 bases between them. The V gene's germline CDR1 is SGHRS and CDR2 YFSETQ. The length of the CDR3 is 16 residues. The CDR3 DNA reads TGCGCCAGCAGCTTGGTGGCAGGGGTCATGAACACTGAAGCTTTCTTT. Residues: CASSLVAGVMNTEAFF.

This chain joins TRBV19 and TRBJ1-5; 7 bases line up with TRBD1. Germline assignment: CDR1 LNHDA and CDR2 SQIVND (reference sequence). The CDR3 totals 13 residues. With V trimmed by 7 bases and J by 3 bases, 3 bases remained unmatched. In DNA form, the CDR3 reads TGTGCCAGTACCGGACAGGTCAATCAGCCCCAGCATTTT. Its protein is CASTGQVNQPQHF.

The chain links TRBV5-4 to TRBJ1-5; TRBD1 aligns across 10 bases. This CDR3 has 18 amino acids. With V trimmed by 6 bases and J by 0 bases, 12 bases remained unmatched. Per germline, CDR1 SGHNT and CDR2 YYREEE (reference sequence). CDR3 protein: CASIPRTGGWVSNQPQHF. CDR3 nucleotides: TGTGCCAGCATCCCACGGACAGGGGGTTGGGTTAGCAATCAGCCCCAGCATTTT.

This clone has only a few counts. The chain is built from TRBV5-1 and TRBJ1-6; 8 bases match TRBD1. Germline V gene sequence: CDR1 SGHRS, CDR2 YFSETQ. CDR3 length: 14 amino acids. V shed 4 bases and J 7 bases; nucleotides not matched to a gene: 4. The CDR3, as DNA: TGCGCCAGCAGCCCCCGACAGGGGAATTCACCCCTCCACTTT. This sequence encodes CASSPRQGNSPLHF. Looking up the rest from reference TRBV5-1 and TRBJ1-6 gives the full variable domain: KAGVTQTPRYLIKTRGQQVTLSCSPISGHRSVSWYQQTPGQGLQFLFEYFSETQRNKGNFPGRFSGRQFSNSRSEMNVSTLELGDSALYLCASSPRQGNSPLHFGNGTRLTVT.

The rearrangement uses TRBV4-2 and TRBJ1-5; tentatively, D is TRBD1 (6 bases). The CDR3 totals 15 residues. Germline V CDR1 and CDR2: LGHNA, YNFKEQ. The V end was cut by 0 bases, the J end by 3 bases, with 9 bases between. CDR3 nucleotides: TGTGCCAGCAGCCAAGATCAGGGGAACAATCAGCCCCAGCATTTT. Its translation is CASSQDQGNNQPQHF.

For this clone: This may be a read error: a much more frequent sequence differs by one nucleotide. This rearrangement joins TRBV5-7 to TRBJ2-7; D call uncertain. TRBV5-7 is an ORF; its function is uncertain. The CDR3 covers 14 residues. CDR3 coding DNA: TGTGCCGGCAGCATCCTGAGACGGAGCTACGAGCAGTACTTC. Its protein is CAGSILRRSYEQYF.

The CDR3 sequence: CASSPQGYYGYTF. DNA of the CDR3: TGTGCCAGCAGTCCTCAGGGGTACTATGGCTACACCTTC. This chain connects TRBV7-9 to TRBJ1-2, with a weak D call TRBD1 (6 bases). CDR1 SEHNR and CDR2 FQNEAQ come from the germline V gene (reference sequence). V was trimmed by 6 bases and J by 3 bases, leaving 11 bases between them. This CDR3 is 13 amino acids long.

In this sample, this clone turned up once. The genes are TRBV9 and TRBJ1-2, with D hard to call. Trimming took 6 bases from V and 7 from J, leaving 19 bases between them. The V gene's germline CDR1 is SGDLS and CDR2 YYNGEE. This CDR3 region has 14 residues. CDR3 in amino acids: CASTQSGPAGGYTF. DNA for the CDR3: TGTGCCAGCACGCAGTCGGGCCCGGCGGGTGGCTACACCTTC.

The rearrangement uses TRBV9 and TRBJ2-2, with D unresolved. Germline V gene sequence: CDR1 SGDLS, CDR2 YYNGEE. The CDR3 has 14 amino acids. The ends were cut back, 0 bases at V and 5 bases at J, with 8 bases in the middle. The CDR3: CASSVGDGTGELFF. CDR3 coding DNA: TGTGCCAGCAGCGTAGGAGACGGGACCGGGGAGCTGTTTTTT.

The CDR3 spells CASSSGQGRNTGELFF. The CDR3 DNA is TGTGCCAGCAGCAGCGGACAGGGGAGGAACACCGGGGAGCTGTTTTTT. The gene calls are TRBV5-4 and TRBJ2-2; TRBD1 aligns across 9 bases. J lost 1 base, V lost 4 bases, and 5 bases had no gene match. The length of the CDR3 is 16 residues. Germline CDR1 reads SGHNT; CDR2 reads YYREEE (reference sequence).

The CDR3 DNA follows: TGTGCCAGCAGTTTTTGGGGGGCAGCGAAGAGTGATGGCTACACCTTC. Protein sequence: CASSFWGAAKSDGYTF. V gene TRBV11-2 combines with J gene TRBJ1-2; TRBD1 is a possible D gene (6 bases). There are 16 residues in the CDR3. The ends were cut back, 6 bases at V and 6 bases at J, with 23 bases in the middle. Germline CDR1 and CDR2: SGHAT and FQNNGV.

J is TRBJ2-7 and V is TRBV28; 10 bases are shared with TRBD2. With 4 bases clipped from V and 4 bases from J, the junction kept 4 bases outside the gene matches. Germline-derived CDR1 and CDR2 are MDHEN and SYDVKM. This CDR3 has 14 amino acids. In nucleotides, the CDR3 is TGTGCCAGCAGTTCCGAAGCGGGAGGGTACGAGCAGTACTTC. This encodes CASSSEAGGYEQYF.

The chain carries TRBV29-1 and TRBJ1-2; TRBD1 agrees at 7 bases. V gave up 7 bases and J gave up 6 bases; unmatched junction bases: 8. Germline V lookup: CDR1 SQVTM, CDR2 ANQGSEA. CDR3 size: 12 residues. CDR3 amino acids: CSGTGDVDGYTF. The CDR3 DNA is TGCAGCGGAACAGGGGACGTAGATGGCTACACCTTC. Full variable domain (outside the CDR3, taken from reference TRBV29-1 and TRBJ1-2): SAVISQKPSRDICQRGTSLTIQCQVDSQVTMMFWYRQQPGQSLTLIATANQGSEATYESGFVIDKFPISRPNLTFSTLTVSNMSPEDSSIYLCSGTGDVDGYTFGSGTRLTVV.

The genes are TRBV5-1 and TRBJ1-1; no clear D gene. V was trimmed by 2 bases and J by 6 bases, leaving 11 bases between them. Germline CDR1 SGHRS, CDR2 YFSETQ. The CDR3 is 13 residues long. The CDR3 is CASSLPQQAEAFF. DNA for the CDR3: TGCGCCAGCAGCTTACCCCAGCAAGCTGAAGCTTTCTTT.

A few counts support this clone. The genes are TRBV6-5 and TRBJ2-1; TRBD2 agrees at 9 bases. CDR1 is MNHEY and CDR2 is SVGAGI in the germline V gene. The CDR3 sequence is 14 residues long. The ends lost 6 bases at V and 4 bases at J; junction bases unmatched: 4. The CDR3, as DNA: TGTGCCAGCAGCTGGACTAGCGAGTACAATGAGCAGTTCTTC. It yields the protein CASSWTSEYNEQFF.

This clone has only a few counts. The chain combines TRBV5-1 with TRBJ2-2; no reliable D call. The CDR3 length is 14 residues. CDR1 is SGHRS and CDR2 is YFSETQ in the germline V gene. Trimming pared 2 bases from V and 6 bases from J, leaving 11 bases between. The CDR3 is CASSFRTAAGELFF. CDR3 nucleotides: TGCGCCAGCAGCTTTAGGACGGCGGCCGGGGAGCTGTTTTTT.

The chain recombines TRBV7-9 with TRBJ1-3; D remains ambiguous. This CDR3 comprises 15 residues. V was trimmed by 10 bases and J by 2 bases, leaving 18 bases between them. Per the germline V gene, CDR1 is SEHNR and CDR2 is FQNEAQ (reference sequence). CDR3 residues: CATPSPLGPGNTIYF. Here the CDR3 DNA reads TGTGCCACCCCATCCCCGTTGGGCCCTGGAAACACCATATATTTT.

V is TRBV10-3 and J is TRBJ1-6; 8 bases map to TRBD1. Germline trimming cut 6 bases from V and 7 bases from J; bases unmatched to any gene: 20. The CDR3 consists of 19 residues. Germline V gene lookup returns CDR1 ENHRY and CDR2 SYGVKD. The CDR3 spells CAISDISPRGRSGNSPLHF. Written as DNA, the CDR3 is TGTGCCATCAGCGATATATCCCCCAGGGGGCGATCGGGAAATTCACCCCTCCACTTT.

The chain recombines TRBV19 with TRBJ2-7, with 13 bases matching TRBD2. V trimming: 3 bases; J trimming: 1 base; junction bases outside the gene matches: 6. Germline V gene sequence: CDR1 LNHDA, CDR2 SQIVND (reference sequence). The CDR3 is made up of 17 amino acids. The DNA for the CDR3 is TGTGCCAGTAGTATTCGACTAGCGGGAGGACTTTCCTACGAGCAGTACTTC. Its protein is CASSIRLAGGLSYEQYF.

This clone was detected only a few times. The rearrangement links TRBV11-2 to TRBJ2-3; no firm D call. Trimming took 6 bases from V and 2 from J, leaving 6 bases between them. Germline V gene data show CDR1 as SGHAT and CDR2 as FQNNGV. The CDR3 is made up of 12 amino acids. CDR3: CASSSYTDTQYF. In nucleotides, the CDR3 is TGTGCCAGCAGTTCATACACAGATACGCAGTATTTT.